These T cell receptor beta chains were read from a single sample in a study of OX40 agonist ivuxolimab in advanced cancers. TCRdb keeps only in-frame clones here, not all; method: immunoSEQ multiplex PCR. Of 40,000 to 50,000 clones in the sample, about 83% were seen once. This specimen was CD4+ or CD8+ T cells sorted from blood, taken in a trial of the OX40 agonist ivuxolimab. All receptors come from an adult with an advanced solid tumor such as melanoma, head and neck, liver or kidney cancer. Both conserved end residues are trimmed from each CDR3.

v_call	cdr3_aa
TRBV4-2	ASSQAGQGPTEAF
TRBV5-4	ASSSFPENTEAF
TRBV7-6	ASSNPGQGYEQY
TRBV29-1	SVVRSAGVGETQY
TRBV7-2	ASSLGTSSYNEQF
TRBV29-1	SVGQNYGYT
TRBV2	ASNPGQGGLETQY
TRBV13	ASSQAGAQY
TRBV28	ASTQAGRSTDTQY
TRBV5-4	ASSPGSAANTGELF
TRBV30	AWSVWVGTSTDTQY
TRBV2	ASSERLARNNSPLH
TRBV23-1	ASRQVRQEDYGYT
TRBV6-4	ASQGAGGNTIY
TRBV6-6	ASSYSGESTEAF
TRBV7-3	ASSLTTGGRTDTQY
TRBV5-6	ASSQTGMGETQY
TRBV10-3	AISEGATNEKLF
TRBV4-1	ASSQDGSATGVYGYT
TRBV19	ASREGFSGNTIY
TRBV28	ASRIPGQKHQPQH
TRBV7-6	ASSPRGRESTDTQY
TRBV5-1	ANQKRGSTDTQY
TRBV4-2	ASSRKAGGQEETQY
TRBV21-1	ASSKGGTSLRYNEQF
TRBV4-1	ASSQALDRGGYT
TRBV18	ASSPPQGGSQETQY
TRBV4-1	ASSQDNSRGNTIY
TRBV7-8	ASSLVAGGANTQY
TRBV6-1	ASSARGVQPQH
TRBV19	ASSLGQGAGANVLT
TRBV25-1	ASSEALAGGVMF
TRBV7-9	ASSPTPNTEAF
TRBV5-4	ASSLSGGSLSYEQY
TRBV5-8	ASSRQGLEEKLF
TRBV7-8	ASSLKRGGRETQY
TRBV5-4	ASRIAGTQETQY